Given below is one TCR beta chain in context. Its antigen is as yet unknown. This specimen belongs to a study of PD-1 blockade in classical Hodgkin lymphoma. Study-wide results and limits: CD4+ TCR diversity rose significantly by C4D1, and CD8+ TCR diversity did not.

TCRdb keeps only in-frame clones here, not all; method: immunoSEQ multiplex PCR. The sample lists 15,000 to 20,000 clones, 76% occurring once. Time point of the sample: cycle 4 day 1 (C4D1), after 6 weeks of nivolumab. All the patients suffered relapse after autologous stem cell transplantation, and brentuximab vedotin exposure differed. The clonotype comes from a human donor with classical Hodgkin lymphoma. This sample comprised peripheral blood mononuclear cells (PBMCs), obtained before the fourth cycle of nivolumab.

The CDR3 sequence is CSVDPGGDTQYF. DNA of the CDR3: TGCAGCGTTGATCCGGGGGGAGATACGCAGTATTTT. The chain is built from TRBV29-1 and TRBJ2-3; TRBD2 agrees at 7 bases. J lost 5 bases, V lost 3 bases, and 2 bases had no gene match. The length of the CDR3 is 12 residues. Germline CDR1 and CDR2: SQVTM and ANQGSEA.